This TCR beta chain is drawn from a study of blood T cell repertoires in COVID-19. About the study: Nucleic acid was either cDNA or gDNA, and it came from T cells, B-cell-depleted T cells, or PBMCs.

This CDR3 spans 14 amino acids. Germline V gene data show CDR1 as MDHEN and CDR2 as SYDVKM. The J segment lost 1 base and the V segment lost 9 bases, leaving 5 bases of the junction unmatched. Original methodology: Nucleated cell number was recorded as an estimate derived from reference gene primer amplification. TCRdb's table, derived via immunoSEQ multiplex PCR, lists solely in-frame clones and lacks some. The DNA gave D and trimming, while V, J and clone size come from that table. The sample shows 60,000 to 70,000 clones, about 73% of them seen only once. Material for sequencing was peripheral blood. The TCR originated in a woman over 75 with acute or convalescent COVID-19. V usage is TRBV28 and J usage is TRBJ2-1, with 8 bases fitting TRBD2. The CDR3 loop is CASYSGASYNEQFF. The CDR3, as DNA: TGTGCCAGTTATAGCGGGGCTTCCTACAATGAGCAGTTCTTC.